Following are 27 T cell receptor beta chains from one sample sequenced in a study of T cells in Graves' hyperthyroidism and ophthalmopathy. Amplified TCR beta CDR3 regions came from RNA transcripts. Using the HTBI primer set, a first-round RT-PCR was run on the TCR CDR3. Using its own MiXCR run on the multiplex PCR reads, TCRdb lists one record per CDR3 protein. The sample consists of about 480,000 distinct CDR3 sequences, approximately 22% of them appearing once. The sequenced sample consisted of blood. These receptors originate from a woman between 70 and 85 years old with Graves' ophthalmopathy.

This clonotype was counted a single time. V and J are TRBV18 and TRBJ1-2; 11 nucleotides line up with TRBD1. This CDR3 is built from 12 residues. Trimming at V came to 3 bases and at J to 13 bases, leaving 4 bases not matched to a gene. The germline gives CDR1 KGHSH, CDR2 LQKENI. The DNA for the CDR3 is TGTGCCAGCTCACCTGGGACAGGGGGTATCACCTTC. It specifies CASSPGTGGITF.

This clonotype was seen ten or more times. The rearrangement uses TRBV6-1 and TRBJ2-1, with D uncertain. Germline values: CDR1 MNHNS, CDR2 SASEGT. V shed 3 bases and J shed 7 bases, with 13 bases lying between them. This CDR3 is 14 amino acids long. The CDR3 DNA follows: TGTGCCAGCAGTGAGGTGAGGCCCATAAATGAGCAGTTCTTC. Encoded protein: CASSEVRPINEQFF.

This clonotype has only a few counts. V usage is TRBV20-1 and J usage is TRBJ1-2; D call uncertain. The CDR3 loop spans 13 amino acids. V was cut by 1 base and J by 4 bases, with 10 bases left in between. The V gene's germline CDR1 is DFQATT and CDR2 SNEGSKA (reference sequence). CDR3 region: CSARVKVPYGYTF. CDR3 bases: TGCAGTGCTAGAGTGAAGGTCCCCTATGGCTACACCTTC.

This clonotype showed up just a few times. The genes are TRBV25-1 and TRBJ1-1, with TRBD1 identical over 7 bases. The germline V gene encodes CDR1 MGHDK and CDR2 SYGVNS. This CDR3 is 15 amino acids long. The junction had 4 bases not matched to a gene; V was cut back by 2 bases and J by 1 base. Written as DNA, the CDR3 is TGTGCCAGCAGTGAACCTCGGACAGGGAACACTGAAGCTTTCTTT. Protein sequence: CASSEPRTGNTEAFF.

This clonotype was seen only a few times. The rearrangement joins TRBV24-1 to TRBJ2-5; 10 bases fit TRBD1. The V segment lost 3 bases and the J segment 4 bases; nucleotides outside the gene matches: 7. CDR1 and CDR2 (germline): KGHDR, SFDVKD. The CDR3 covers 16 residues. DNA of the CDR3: TGTGCCACCAGTGATCCGGGACAGGGGAGTGTAGAGACCCAGTACTTC. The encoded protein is CATSDPGQGSVETQYF.

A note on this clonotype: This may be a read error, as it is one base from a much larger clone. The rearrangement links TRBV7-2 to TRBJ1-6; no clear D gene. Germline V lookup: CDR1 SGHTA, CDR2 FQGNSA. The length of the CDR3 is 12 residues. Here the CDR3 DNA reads TGTGCCAGCGGACGCCTGGGTTCACCCCTCTACTTT. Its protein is CASGRLGSPLYF. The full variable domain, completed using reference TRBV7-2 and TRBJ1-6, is GAGVSQSPSNKVTEKGKDVELRCDPISGHTALYWYRQSLGQGLEFLIYFQGNSAPDKSGLPSDRFSAERTGGSVSTLTIQRTQQEDSAVYLCASGRLGSPLYFGNGTRLTVT.

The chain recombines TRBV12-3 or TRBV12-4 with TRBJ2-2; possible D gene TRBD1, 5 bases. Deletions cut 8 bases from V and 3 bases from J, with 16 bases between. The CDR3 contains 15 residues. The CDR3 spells CASSTAGSYTGELFF. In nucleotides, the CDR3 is TGTGCCAGCTCGACGGCAGGGTCGTACACCGGGGAGCTGTTTTTT.

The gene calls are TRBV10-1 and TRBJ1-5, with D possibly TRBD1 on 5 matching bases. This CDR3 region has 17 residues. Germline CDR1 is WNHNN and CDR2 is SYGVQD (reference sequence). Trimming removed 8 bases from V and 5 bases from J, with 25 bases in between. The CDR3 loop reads CASPRNLNRDGDQPQHF. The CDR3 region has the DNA TGCGCCAGCCCTCGGAACCTCAACCGGGACGGAGATCAGCCCCAGCATTTT.

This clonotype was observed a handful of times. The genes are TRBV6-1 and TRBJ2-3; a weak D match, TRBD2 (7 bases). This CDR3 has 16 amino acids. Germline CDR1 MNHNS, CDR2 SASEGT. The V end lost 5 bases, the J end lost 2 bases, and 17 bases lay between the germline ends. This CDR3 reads CASSPLAGAATDTQYF. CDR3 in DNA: TGTGCCAGCAGTCCTCTGGCGGGGGCGGCCACAGATACGCAGTATTTT.

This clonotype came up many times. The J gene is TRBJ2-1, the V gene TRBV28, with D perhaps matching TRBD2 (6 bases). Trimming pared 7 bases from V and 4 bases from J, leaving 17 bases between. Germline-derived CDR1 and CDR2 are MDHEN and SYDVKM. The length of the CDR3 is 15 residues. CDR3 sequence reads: CASTWSNGGYNEQFF. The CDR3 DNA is TGTGCCAGCACTTGGTCCAACGGGGGTTACAATGAGCAGTTCTTC.

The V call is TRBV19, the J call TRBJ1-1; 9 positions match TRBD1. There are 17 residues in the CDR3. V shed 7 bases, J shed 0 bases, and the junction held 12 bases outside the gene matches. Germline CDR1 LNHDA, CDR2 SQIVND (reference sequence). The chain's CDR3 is CASTPTGTGLMNTEAFF. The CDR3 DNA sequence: TGTGCCAGTACGCCGACAGGGACAGGGCTCATGAACACTGAAGCTTTCTTT.

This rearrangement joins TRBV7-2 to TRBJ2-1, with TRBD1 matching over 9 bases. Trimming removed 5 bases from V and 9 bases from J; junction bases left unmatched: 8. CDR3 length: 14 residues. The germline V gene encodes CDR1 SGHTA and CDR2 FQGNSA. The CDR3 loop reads CASSRGTGKREQFF. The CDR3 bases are TGTGCCAGCAGCCGGGGGACAGGGAAACGTGAGCAGTTCTTC.

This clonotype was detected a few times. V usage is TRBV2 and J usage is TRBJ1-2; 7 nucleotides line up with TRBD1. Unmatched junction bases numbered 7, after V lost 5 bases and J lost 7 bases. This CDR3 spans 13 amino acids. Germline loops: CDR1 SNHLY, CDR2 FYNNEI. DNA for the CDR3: TGTGCCAGCAGTTTCCGGGACAGCCGTGGCTACACCTTC. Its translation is CASSFRDSRGYTF.

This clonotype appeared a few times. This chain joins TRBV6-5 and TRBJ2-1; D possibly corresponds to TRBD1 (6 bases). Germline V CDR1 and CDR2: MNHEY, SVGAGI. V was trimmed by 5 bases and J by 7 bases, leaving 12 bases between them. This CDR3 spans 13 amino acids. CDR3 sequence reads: CASSATGTNEQFF. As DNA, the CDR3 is TGTGCCAGCAGTGCCACAGGGACGAATGAGCAGTTCTTC.

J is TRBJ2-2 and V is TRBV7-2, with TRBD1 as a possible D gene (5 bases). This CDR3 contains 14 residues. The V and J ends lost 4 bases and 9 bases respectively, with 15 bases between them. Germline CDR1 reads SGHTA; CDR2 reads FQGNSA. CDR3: CASSSRRQSRELFF. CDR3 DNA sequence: TGTGCCAGCAGCTCAAGAAGACAGAGTAGGGAGCTGTTTTTT.

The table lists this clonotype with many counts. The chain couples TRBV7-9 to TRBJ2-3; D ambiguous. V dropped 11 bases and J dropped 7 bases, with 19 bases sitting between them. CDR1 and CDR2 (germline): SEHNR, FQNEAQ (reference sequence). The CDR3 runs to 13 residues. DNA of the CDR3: TGTGCCGCGGAGAAATCGGACGGAAATACGCAGTATTTT. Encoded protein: CAAEKSDGNTQYF.

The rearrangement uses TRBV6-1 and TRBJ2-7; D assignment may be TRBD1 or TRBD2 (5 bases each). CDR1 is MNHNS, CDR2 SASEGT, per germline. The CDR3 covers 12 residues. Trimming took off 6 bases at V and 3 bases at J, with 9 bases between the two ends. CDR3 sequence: CASRQDFYEQYF. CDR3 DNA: TGTGCCAGCAGACAGGACTTCTACGAGCAGTACTTC.

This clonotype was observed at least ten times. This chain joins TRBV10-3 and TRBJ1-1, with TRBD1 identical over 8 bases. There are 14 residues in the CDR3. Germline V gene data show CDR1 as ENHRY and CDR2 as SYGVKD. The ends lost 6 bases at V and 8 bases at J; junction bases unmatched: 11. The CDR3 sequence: CAIRLSGTGVEAFF. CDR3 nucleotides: TGTGCCATCAGGCTCTCCGGGACAGGCGTCGAAGCTTTCTTT.

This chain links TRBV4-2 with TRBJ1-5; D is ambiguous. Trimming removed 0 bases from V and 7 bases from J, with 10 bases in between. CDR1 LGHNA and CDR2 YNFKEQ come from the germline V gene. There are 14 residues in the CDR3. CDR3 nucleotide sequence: TGTGCCAGCAGCCAAGATTGGGTTGGCCAGCCCCAGCATTTT. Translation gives CASSQDWVGQPQHF.

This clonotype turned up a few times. CDR3 residues: CASSFGYRGRDEKLFF. In nucleotides, the CDR3 is TGTGCCAGCAGTTTCGGATACAGGGGGCGCGATGAAAAACTGTTTTTT. The rearrangement joins TRBV6-2 or TRBV6-3 to TRBJ1-4; TRBD1 aligns across 9 bases. Per germline, CDR1 MNHEY and CDR2 SVGEGT. J gave up 6 bases and V 4 bases, and 9 bases lay outside the gene matches. The length of the CDR3 is 16 residues.

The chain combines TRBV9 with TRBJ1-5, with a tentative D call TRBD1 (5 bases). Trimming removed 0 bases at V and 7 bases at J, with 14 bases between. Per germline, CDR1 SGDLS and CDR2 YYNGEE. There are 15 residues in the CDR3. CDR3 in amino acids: CASSVGAGLGQPQHF. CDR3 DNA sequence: TGTGCCAGCAGCGTAGGCGCGGGGCTGGGACAGCCCCAGCATTTT.

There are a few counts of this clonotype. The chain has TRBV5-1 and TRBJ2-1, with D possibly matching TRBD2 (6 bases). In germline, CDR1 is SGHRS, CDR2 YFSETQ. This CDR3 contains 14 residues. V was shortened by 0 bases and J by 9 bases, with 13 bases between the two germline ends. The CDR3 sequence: CASSLGLVSSEQFF. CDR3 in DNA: TGCGCCAGCAGCTTGGGACTAGTTTCGAGTGAGCAGTTCTTC.

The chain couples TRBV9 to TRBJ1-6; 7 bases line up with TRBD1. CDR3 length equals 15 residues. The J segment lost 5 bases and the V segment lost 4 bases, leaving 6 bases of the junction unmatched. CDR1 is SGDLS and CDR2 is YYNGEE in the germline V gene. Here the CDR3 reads CASSLTGVNNSPLHF. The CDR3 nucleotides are TGTGCCAGCAGCCTCACAGGGGTAAATAATTCACCCCTCCACTTT.

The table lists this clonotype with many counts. CDR3 in amino acids: CASSQVLGQIEAFF. Here the CDR3 DNA reads TGTGCCAGCAGCCAAGTCTTGGGACAGATTGAAGCTTTCTTT. The chain joins TRBV3-1 to TRBJ1-1, with 7 bases identical to TRBD1. Germline V gene sequence: CDR1 LGHDT, CDR2 YNNKEL (reference sequence). V lost 1 base, J lost 7 bases, and 6 bases stayed unmatched. This CDR3 contains 14 residues.

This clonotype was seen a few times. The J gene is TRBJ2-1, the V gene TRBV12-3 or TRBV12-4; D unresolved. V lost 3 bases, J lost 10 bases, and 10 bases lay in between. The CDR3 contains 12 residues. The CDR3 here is CASSFVPREQFF. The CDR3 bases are TGTGCCAGCAGTTTTGTGCCCCGGGAGCAGTTCTTC.

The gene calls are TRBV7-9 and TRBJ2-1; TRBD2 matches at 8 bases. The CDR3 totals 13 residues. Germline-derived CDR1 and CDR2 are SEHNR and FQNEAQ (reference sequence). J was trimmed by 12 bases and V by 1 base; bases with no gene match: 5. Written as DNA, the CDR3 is TGTGCCAGCAGCTTAGAAGGGACTAGGTCGCAGTTCTTC. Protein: CASSLEGTRSQFF.

The CDR3 spells CASSPPDRSYEQYF. The DNA of the CDR3 is TGTGCCAGCAGTCCCCCGGACAGGTCCTACGAGCAGTACTTC. The rearrangement uses TRBV6-1 and TRBJ2-7; 7 bases match TRBD1. The germline V gene encodes CDR1 MNHNS and CDR2 SASEGT. V lost 5 bases and J lost 1; bases outside the gene matches: 5. This CDR3 comprises 14 residues.